The 29 T cell receptor beta chains below all came from one sample that was sequenced in a study of shared clonotypes between healthy human individuals (dated by TCRdb to about 2020). Libraries were built with the immunoSEQ multiplex PCR assay. Not all clones reach the TCRdb copy of this immuneACCESS table, which keeps in-frame sequences only. Checked studies attribute under half of the gap to unresolved V genes and leave the rest unexplained. For this sample the table gives hundreds of thousands of clones, of which 70% to 80% were detected only once. The ten largest make up about 13% of the sample. Sequenced: PBMCs. The source is a woman between 40 and 55 years old in good health. Some clones in this sample may be carry-over from other donors' samples.

The V gene is TRBV28, the J gene TRBJ1-4; 9 bases line up with TRBD1. J lost 11 bases, V lost 4 bases, and 14 bases had no gene match. This CDR3 has 16 amino acids. Looked up from germline, CDR1 is MDHEN and CDR2 is SYDVKM. This CDR3 is CASSSNPGTGYLKLFF. The DNA of the CDR3 is TGTGCCAGCAGTTCCAACCCCGGGACAGGGTACCTTAAACTGTTTTTT.

V gene TRBV29-1 combines with J gene TRBJ2-1, with 11 positions matching TRBD2. V lost 5 bases and J lost 5; bases outside the gene matches: 2. CDR1 is SQVTM and CDR2 is ANQGSEA in the germline V gene. The CDR3 runs 13 residues. The CDR3 nucleotides read TGCAGCGTTTTAGCGGGAGGGGACAATGAGCAGTTCTTC. Amino acid sequence: CSVLAGGDNEQFF.

V is TRBV28 and J is TRBJ1-2, with D possibly being TRBD1 (5 bases). This CDR3 is 13 amino acids long. CDR1 and CDR2 (germline): MDHEN, SYDVKM. Trimming shortened V by 6 bases and J by 8 bases, and 16 bases separated the two germline ends. The CDR3 nucleotides are TGTGCCAGCAGCCCACAGGTGCTCGAGGGCTACACCTTC. Its protein is CASSPQVLEGYTF.

This chain connects TRBV7-2 to TRBJ1-5; D is uncertain. Germline V gene data show CDR1 as SGHTA and CDR2 as FQGNSA. The V end was cut by 4 bases, the J end by 0 bases, with 7 bases between. The CDR3 length is 14 residues. This CDR3 reads CASSSYYSNQPQHF. The CDR3 DNA reads as TGTGCCAGCAGCTCCTACTATAGCAATCAGCCCCAGCATTTT.

This chain joins TRBV27 and TRBJ2-7; TRBD2 matches 9 bases. V gave up 3 bases and J gave up 2 bases; unmatched junction bases: 8. The length of the CDR3 is 16 residues. From germline, CDR1 is MNHEY and CDR2 SMNVEV (reference sequence). In nucleotides, the CDR3 is TGTGCCAGCAGTTTCGCCGGACTAGCGCCGCCCTACGAGCAGTACTTC. Protein sequence: CASSFAGLAPPYEQYF.

The chain joins TRBV6-6 to TRBJ1-1; D ambiguous. In germline, CDR1 is MNHNY, CDR2 SVGAGI (reference sequence). The CDR3 runs 13 residues. Trimming pared 2 bases from V and 3 bases from J, leaving 7 bases between. The CDR3 DNA is TGTGCCAGCAGTTACCTGGCCGACACTGAAGCTTTCTTT. Residues: CASSYLADTEAFF.

The J gene is TRBJ1-1, the V gene TRBV14; 8 bases are a match to TRBD1. Unmatched junction bases numbered 10, after V lost 4 bases and J lost 3 bases. The germline V gene has CDR1 SGHDN and CDR2 FVKESK. The CDR3 is made up of 16 amino acids. The CDR3 protein is CASSLGQGRLDTEAFF. As DNA, the CDR3 is TGTGCCAGCAGCCTAGGACAGGGTAGACTGGACACTGAAGCTTTCTTT.

The rearrangement uses TRBV7-3 and TRBJ1-1; D remains ambiguous. CDR1 and CDR2 (germline): SGHTA, FQGTGA. V lost 6 bases to trimming and J lost 4 bases, with 9 bases between them. The CDR3 totals 12 residues. The CDR3 spells CASSTGSTEAFF. CDR3 sequence (DNA): TGTGCCAGCAGTACGGGGAGCACTGAAGCTTTCTTT.

The DNA of the CDR3 is TGTGCCAGCAGCTTGCGAGGGAGTCCATATACGCAGTATTTT. Residues: CASSLRGSPYTQYF. The V and J genes are TRBV5-8 and TRBJ2-3, with D tentatively TRBD2 (5 bases). Germline CDR1 reads SGHTS; CDR2 reads YDEGEE. This CDR3 comprises 14 residues. Trimming pared 1 base from V and 7 bases from J, leaving 13 bases between.

The rearrangement links TRBV9 to TRBJ2-7, with D maybe TRBD2 (6 bases). The CDR3 has 14 amino acids. CDR1 is SGDLS and CDR2 is YYNGEE in the germline V gene. Deletions cut 4 bases from V and 3 bases from J, with 14 bases between. The CDR3 bases are TGTGCCAGCAGCCCGGGGACGGAGGGCTACGAGCAGTACTTC. Its protein product is CASSPGTEGYEQYF. Looking up the rest from reference TRBV9 and TRBJ2-7 gives the full variable domain: DSGVTQTPKHLITATGQRVTLRCSPRSGDLSVYWYQQSLDQGLQFLIQYYNGEERAKGNILERFSAQQFPDLHSELNLSSLELGDSALYFCASSPGTEGYEQYFGPGTRLTVT.

The chain combines TRBV9 with TRBJ1-1; D uncertain. The CDR3 consists of 13 residues. Trimming pared 0 bases from V and 3 bases from J, leaving 6 bases between. Germline V lookup: CDR1 SGDLS, CDR2 YYNGEE. CDR3 in DNA: TGTGCCAGCAGCGTAGTTGGGGACACTGAAGCTTTCTTT. This gives the protein CASSVVGDTEAFF.

This chain uses TRBV5-6 with TRBJ1-2, with TRBD1 matching 10 bases. With 4 bases clipped from V and 4 bases from J, the junction kept 4 bases outside the gene matches. The CDR3 is made up of 14 amino acids. Germline V gene lookup returns CDR1 SGHDT and CDR2 YYEEEE. CDR3 coding DNA: TGTGCCAGCAGCCGGGACAGGGGCGCCTATGGCTACACCTTC. Translating it yields CASSRDRGAYGYTF. The variable domain in full, completed from reference TRBV5-6 and TRBJ1-2, reads DAGVTQSPTHLIKTRGQQVTLRCSPKSGHDTVSWYQQALGQGPQFIFQYYEEEERQRGNFPDRFSGHQFPNYSSELNVNALLLGDSALYLCASSRDRGAYGYTFGSGTRLTVV.

The gene calls are TRBV2 and TRBJ2-7, with D perhaps TRBD1 or TRBD2 (5 bases each). Germline assignment: CDR1 SNHLY and CDR2 FYNNEI. The CDR3 loop spans 15 amino acids. With 6 bases removed from V and 3 bases from J, the gap between germline ends came to 18 bases. In DNA form, the CDR3 reads TGTGCCAGCAGCCACCCCCGGGACGCGCTCTACGAGCAGTACTTC. Protein sequence: CASSHPRDALYEQYF.

CDR3 in amino acids: CASSYSASGGYTF. The DNA for the CDR3 is TGTGCCAGCAGTTACTCGGCCTCGGGGGGCTACACCTTC. This rearrangement joins TRBV6-5 to TRBJ1-2; D ambiguous. CDR3 length: 13 residues. Looked up from germline, CDR1 is MNHEY and CDR2 is SVGAGI. V was clipped by 0 bases and J by 8 bases, with 10 bases between them.

This chain links TRBV5-1 with TRBJ1-6; possibly TRBD1 for D (5 bases). Germline CDR1 is SGHRS and CDR2 is YFSETQ. Trimming stripped 4 bases from V and 10 bases from J, with 15 bases between. The CDR3 runs to 14 residues. The CDR3 sequence: CASSPQGVGSPLHF. In nucleotides, the CDR3 is TGCGCCAGCAGCCCCCAAGGGGTAGGATCACCCCTCCACTTT.

The genes are TRBV5-1 and TRBJ2-1, with 11 bases identical to TRBD2. Germline values: CDR1 SGHRS, CDR2 YFSETQ. With 4 bases clipped from V and 5 bases from J, the junction kept 5 bases outside the gene matches. The CDR3 totals 15 residues. The chain's CDR3 is CASSTGTSGNNEQFF. The CDR3 bases are TGCGCCAGCAGCACCGGGACTAGCGGCAACAATGAGCAGTTCTTC.

This clone turned up a few times. This chain links TRBV5-5 with TRBJ2-7; D perhaps matches TRBD2 (6 bases). Trimming removed 0 bases from V and 5 bases from J, with 15 bases in between. CDR3 length: 15 residues. The germline gives CDR1 SGHKS, CDR2 YYEKEE (reference sequence). In nucleotides, the CDR3 is TGTGCCAGCAGCTTGGCCTCGGGAGCTCGCCACGAGCAGTACTTC. Translation gives CASSLASGARHEQYF.

This clone was found once. V usage is TRBV27 and J usage is TRBJ2-7, with D possibly matching TRBD1 (6 bases). The length of the CDR3 is 15 residues. The ends were cut back, 0 bases at V and 3 bases at J, with 12 bases in the middle. Germline V CDR1 and CDR2: MNHEY, SMNVEV (reference sequence). The CDR3 bases are TGTGCCAGCAGTTTATCCGGGACAAGTAACTACGAGCAGTACTTC. It codes for CASSLSGTSNYEQYF.

The V and J genes are TRBV4-2 and TRBJ1-2, with 7 bases that match TRBD1. The CDR3 extends over 15 amino acids. V was clipped by 0 bases and J by 3 bases; unmatched bases: 4. Germline lookup yields CDR1 LGHNA and CDR2 YNFKEQ. The CDR3 nucleotides are TGTGCCAGCAGCCAAGACCTAACAGGGGACTATGGCTACACCTTC. Its protein is CASSQDLTGDYGYTF.

This chain links TRBV2 with TRBJ2-7; D gene unclear. The CDR3 extends over 15 amino acids. Germline lookup yields CDR1 SNHLY and CDR2 FYNNEI. Trimming cost V 6 bases and J 0 bases, with 15 bases left between them. The CDR3 sequence: CASRSWSTFSYEQYF. The CDR3 DNA sequence: TGTGCCAGCAGATCTTGGAGCACCTTCTCCTACGAGCAGTACTTC.

The table lists this clone with a count of one. The chain carries TRBV2 and TRBJ2-7; 7 bases fit TRBD1. J lost 2 bases, V lost 4 bases, and 5 bases had no gene match. The CDR3 length is 14 residues. Germline V gene data show CDR1 as SNHLY and CDR2 as FYNNEI. In nucleotides, the CDR3 is TGTGCCAGCAGTGCGACAGGGACGCCCTACGAGCAGTACTTC. Its translation is CASSATGTPYEQYF.

The chain couples TRBV2 to TRBJ1-5; D uncertain. The germline CDR1 and CDR2 sequences are SNHLY and FYNNEI. The CDR3 runs to 15 residues. V lost 4 bases, J lost 2 bases, and 12 bases lay in between. The CDR3: CASSAEQAGNQPQHF. DNA for the CDR3: TGTGCCAGCAGTGCTGAGCAGGCGGGCAATCAGCCCCAGCATTTT.

V and J are TRBV18 and TRBJ2-1; TRBD2 might be the D (5 bases). The CDR3 loop spans 14 amino acids. V was trimmed by 3 bases and J by 5 bases, leaving 11 bases between them. Germline-derived CDR1 and CDR2 are KGHSH and LQKENI. The CDR3: CASSPRGPNNEQFF. The CDR3 DNA reads TGTGCCAGCTCACCTCGCGGGCCCAACAATGAGCAGTTCTTC.

The V call is TRBV28, the J call TRBJ2-7; the D gene could be TRBD1 or TRBD2 (7 bases each). V dropped 3 bases and J dropped 4 bases, with 16 bases sitting between them. CDR3 length: 15 amino acids. Germline values: CDR1 MDHEN, CDR2 SYDVKM. The CDR3 region has the DNA TGTGCCAGCAGTTTTGGGGCCAGGGGGGGGTACGAGCAGTACTTC. Translating gives CASSFGARGGYEQYF.

This clone was counted a single time. A clone one base away is much larger, so this may be a read error. The genes are TRBV5-1 and TRBJ2-1; 8 nucleotides line up with TRBD2. The V gene's germline CDR1 is SGHRS and CDR2 YFSETQ. The CDR3 length is 15 residues. CDR3 in DNA: TGCGCCAGCAGTGAGAGCGGGAGCTCCTACAATGGGCAGTTCTTC. This gives the protein CASSESGSSYNGQFF.

V gene TRBV4-1 combines with J gene TRBJ1-1; D ambiguous. The CDR3 is 13 amino acids. With 3 bases removed from V and 0 bases from J, the gap between germline ends came to 5 bases. CDR1 MGHRA and CDR2 YSYEKL come from the germline V gene. CDR3 DNA sequence: TGCGCCAGCAGCCACCCCTTGAACACTGAAGCTTTCTTT. Translated, it gives CASSHPLNTEAFF.

As to this clone: This same CDR3 is encoded by further DNA sequences in the sample. The chain combines TRBV19 with TRBJ2-6, with D perhaps TRBD2 (6 bases). Looked up from germline, CDR1 is LNHDA and CDR2 is SQIVND (reference sequence). The CDR3 has 15 residues. V shed 5 bases and J shed 2 bases, with 10 bases lying between them. The CDR3 DNA reads TGTGCCAGTAGTCTCCCGGGGGCTGGGGCCAACGTCCTGACTTTC. It is translated as CASSLPGAGANVLTF. Filled out from reference TRBV19 and TRBJ2-6, the complete variable domain reads DGGITQSPKYLFRKEGQNVTLSCEQNLNHDAMYWYRQDPGQGLRLIYYSQIVNDFQKGDIAEGYSVSREKKESFPLTVTSAQKNPTAFYLCASSLPGAGANVLTFGAGSRLTVL.

This chain joins TRBV18 and TRBJ2-6; D might be TRBD1 or TRBD2, each matching 5 bases. Germline V gives CDR1 KGHSH, CDR2 LQKENI. The length of the CDR3 is 17 residues. Trimming removed 3 bases from V and 2 bases from J, with 14 bases in between. The CDR3 DNA reads as TGTGCCAGCTCACCCCGGGGTAGGGGCGCTGGGGCCAACGTCCTGACTTTC. Protein product: CASSPRGRGAGANVLTF.

The chain employs TRBV2 and TRBJ1-5, with D maybe TRBD1 (5 bases). V was trimmed by 6 bases and J by 9 bases, leaving 15 bases between them. The CDR3 covers 13 residues. Germline V lookup: CDR1 SNHLY, CDR2 FYNNEI. The CDR3 sequence is CASSGGPGGPQHF. CDR3 DNA: TGTGCCAGCAGCGGGGGACCTGGGGGGCCCCAGCATTTT.